These 28 T cell receptor beta chains originate from one sample sequenced in a study of blood T cell repertoires in COVID-19. Generated by immunoSEQ multiplex PCR, the TCRdb table keeps only in-frame clones and is missing some. The table includes about 91,000 clones, 88% detected once. Sequencing input: peripheral blood. Source of these receptors: a woman in her 70s with acute or convalescent COVID-19.

The V gene is TRBV5-4, the J gene TRBJ1-1; 8 bases align to TRBD1. The V gene's germline CDR1 is SGHNT and CDR2 YYREEE (reference sequence). The CDR3 is 16 amino acids. V lost 4 bases, J lost 1 base, and 9 bases stayed unmatched. The CDR3 spells CASSPGGQGWNTEAFF. CDR3 nucleotide sequence: TGTGCCAGCAGCCCCGGTGGACAGGGTTGGAACACTGAAGCTTTCTTT.

This clone was picked up one time. The genes are TRBV30 and TRBJ2-5; 9 positions match TRBD2. Germline-derived CDR1 and CDR2 are GTSNPN and SVGIG (reference sequence). The trim removed 0 bases at V and 4 bases at J, leaving 9 bases unmatched. The CDR3 is 16 residues long. The CDR3 DNA reads TGTGCCTGGAGTGTACTAACGGCGGGAGGGGGAGAGACCCAGTACTTC. It translates to CAWSVLTAGGGETQYF.

The chain couples TRBV9 to TRBJ2-2; D call uncertain. In germline, CDR1 is SGDLS, CDR2 YYNGEE. V was cut by 0 bases and J by 1 base, with 7 bases left in between. CDR3 length: 15 amino acids. CDR3 coding DNA: TGTGCCAGCAGCGTAGGTCGGGTGAACACCGGGGAGCTGTTTTTT. It specifies CASSVGRVNTGELFF. The variable domain in full, with the rest retrieved from reference TRBV9 and TRBJ2-2, is DSGVTQTPKHLITATGQRVTLRCSPRSGDLSVYWYQQSLDQGLQFLIQYYNGEERAKGNILERFSAQQFPDLHSELNLSSLELGDSALYFCASSVGRVNTGELFFGEGSRLTVL.

This clone was detected once. This sequence joins TRBV18 and TRBJ2-7, with a weak D call TRBD1 (5 bases). The CDR3 runs to 14 residues. Trimming cost V 6 bases and J 7 bases, with 19 bases left between them. Germline loops: CDR1 KGHSH, CDR2 LQKENI. The CDR3 region has the DNA TGTGCCAGCTCCGACGACAGTTCCCTGGGGGAGCAGTACTTC. This sequence encodes CASSDDSSLGEQYF.

The chain combines TRBV12-3 or TRBV12-4 with TRBJ2-5; D is perhaps TRBD1 (5 bases). Trimming shortened V by 6 bases and J by 5 bases, and 13 bases separated the two germline ends. The CDR3 extends over 13 amino acids. The CDR3 loop is CASSYTGGETQYF. DNA for the CDR3: TGTGCCAGCAGCTACACAGGTGGCGAGACCCAGTACTTC.

The J gene is TRBJ2-1, the V gene TRBV29-1; no clear D gene. CDR3 length equals 15 residues. In germline, CDR1 is SQVTM, CDR2 ANQGSEA. Trimming shortened V by 2 bases and J by 0 bases, and 11 bases separated the two germline ends. In DNA, the CDR3 is TGCAGCGTTGAACCCGCTACGATCTCCTACAATGAGCAGTTCTTC. Amino acid sequence: CSVEPATISYNEQFF.

The V gene is TRBV28, the J gene TRBJ2-7; the D is unclear. This CDR3 comprises 13 residues. CDR1 and CDR2 (germline): MDHEN, SYDVKM. Trimming pared 10 bases from V and 5 bases from J, leaving 18 bases between. This CDR3 reads CATNKETSDEQYF. The CDR3 bases are TGTGCCACCAATAAGGAGACTTCGGACGAGCAGTACTTC.

This chain joins TRBV27 and TRBJ2-2; TRBD2 aligns across 13 bases. The V segment lost 5 bases and the J segment 4 bases; nucleotides outside the gene matches: 7. Germline CDR1 reads MNHEY; CDR2 reads SMNVEV (reference sequence). The CDR3 totals 17 residues. The CDR3 reads CASSTLTSGGATGELFF. The CDR3 DNA follows: TGTGCCAGCAGTACCCTCACTAGCGGGGGGGCCACCGGGGAGCTGTTTTTT.

The chain couples TRBV29-1 to TRBJ1-2, with 7 bases aligning to TRBD1. Germline V gives CDR1 SQVTM, CDR2 ANQGSEA. V shed 6 bases and J 7 bases; nucleotides not matched to a gene: 11. This CDR3 is built from 13 residues. Here the CDR3 reads CSVKTGSGAGYTF. For the CDR3, the DNA is TGCAGCGTCAAGACAGGGTCGGGCGCTGGCTACACCTTC.

The chain joins TRBV5-1 to TRBJ2-5, with a tentative D call TRBD2 (5 bases). The V end was cut by 0 bases, the J end by 5 bases, with 11 bases between. CDR3 length: 14 residues. Germline V CDR1 and CDR2: SGHRS, YFSETQ. The CDR3 reads CASSLGELGETQYF. The CDR3, as DNA: TGCGCCAGCAGCTTGGGGGAACTAGGGGAGACCCAGTACTTC.

J is TRBJ1-2 and V is TRBV20-1; D gene unclear. With 6 bases removed from V and 3 bases from J, the gap between germline ends came to 5 bases. Germline values: CDR1 DFQATT, CDR2 SNEGSKA (reference sequence). The CDR3 spans 10 residues. CDR3 nucleotide sequence: TGCAGTGCGCCGGACTATGGCTACACCTTC. Its translation: CSAPDYGYTF.

The chain is built from TRBV6-5 and TRBJ1-5; D perhaps matches TRBD1 (6 bases). V was shortened by 0 bases and J by 6 bases, with 9 bases between the two germline ends. Per germline, CDR1 MNHEY and CDR2 SVGAGI. The CDR3 totals 14 residues. In nucleotides, the CDR3 is TGTGCCAGCAGTTACTCCGGCAGGGGTCAGCCCCAGCATTTT. It encodes CASSYSGRGQPQHF.

The chain uses TRBV5-4 and TRBJ1-4; D may be TRBD1 (5 bases). This CDR3 region has 17 residues. The germline V and J ends were trimmed by 0 bases and 0 bases, with 12 bases remaining between them. In germline, CDR1 is SGHNT, CDR2 YYREEE (reference sequence). The CDR3 region is CASSLVSREATNEKLFF. The CDR3 coding sequence is TGTGCCAGCAGCTTGGTGTCCAGGGAAGCAACTAATGAAAAACTGTTTTTT.

The V and J genes are TRBV16 and TRBJ1-1; D not resolved. CDR3 size: 14 residues. From germline, CDR1 is KGHSY and CDR2 FQNENV. The V end lost 3 bases, the J end lost 3 bases, and 11 bases lay between the germline ends. The CDR3 region is CASSHRGFYTEAFF. The CDR3 nucleotides are TGTGCCAGCAGCCATAGAGGTTTTTACACTGAAGCTTTCTTT.

The chain carries TRBV7-8 and TRBJ2-5; 14 bases are a match to TRBD2. Trimming removed 2 bases from V and 2 bases from J; junction bases left unmatched: 7. CDR3 length: 18 residues. Germline values: CDR1 SGHVS, CDR2 FQNEAQ. The CDR3 nucleotides read TGTGCCAGCAGCTTAATGACTAGCGGGAGGGCGAGGCAAGAGACCCAGTACTTC. It specifies CASSLMTSGRARQETQYF. The full variable domain, in which reference TRBV7-8 and TRBJ2-5 provide the parts outside the CDR3, is GAGVSQSPRYKVAKRGQDVALRCDPISGHVSLFWYQQALGQGPEFLTYFQNEAQLDKSGLPSDRFFAERPEGSVSTLKIQRTQQEDSAVYLCASSLMTSGRARQETQYFGPGTRLLVL.

The V and J genes are TRBV7-2 and TRBJ1-5; 8 nucleotides line up with TRBD1. In germline, CDR1 is SGHTA, CDR2 FQGNSA. The trim removed 4 bases at V and 6 bases at J, leaving 5 bases unmatched. The CDR3 is made up of 14 amino acids. CDR3 sequence reads: CASSSGQGSQPQHF. CDR3 DNA sequence: TGTGCCAGCAGCTCAGGACAGGGAAGTCAGCCCCAGCATTTT.

The chain uses TRBV14 and TRBJ1-2; 7 nucleotides agree with TRBD1. Losses at the gene ends were 3 bases for V and 9 bases for J; bases not matched to a gene: 13. CDR3 length: 15 residues. The germline V gene encodes CDR1 SGHDN and CDR2 FVKESK. DNA for the CDR3: TGTGCCAGCAGCCACCGGACAGGTAGAAGTTCTCGCTACACCTTC. It is translated as CASSHRTGRSSRYTF.

The chain links TRBV29-1 to TRBJ2-7; D might be TRBD2 (6 bases). The germline V and J ends were trimmed by 6 bases and 4 bases, with 10 bases remaining between them. CDR1 is SQVTM and CDR2 is ANQGSEA in the germline V gene. There are 11 residues in the CDR3. The CDR3, as DNA: TGCAGCGTAGGCCGGGAGTACGAGCAGTACTTC. This encodes CSVGREYEQYF.

The V and J genes are TRBV9 and TRBJ2-7, with 9 bases fitting TRBD1. Per germline, CDR1 SGDLS and CDR2 YYNGEE. This CDR3 contains 16 residues. The V and J ends lost 4 bases and 7 bases, in that order; junction bases with no gene match: 15. DNA of the CDR3: TGTGCCAGCAGCATTCTCCCGGGACAGGGTAGTGGGGAGCAGTACTTC. Protein sequence: CASSILPGQGSGEQYF.

This chain connects TRBV5-4 to TRBJ2-1; the match to TRBD1 covers 7 bases. CDR1 and CDR2 (germline): SGHNT, YYREEE (reference sequence). The V segment lost 5 bases and the J segment 5 bases; nucleotides outside the gene matches: 4. This CDR3 spans 13 amino acids. CDR3 nucleotides: TGTGCCAGCAGTCGGGACAGCCACAATGAGCAGTTCTTC. This sequence encodes CASSRDSHNEQFF.

The V and J genes are TRBV20-1 and TRBJ1-2, with TRBD1 matching 7 bases. The length of the CDR3 is 11 residues. Germline V CDR1 and CDR2: DFQATT, SNEGSKA (reference sequence). V dropped 2 bases and J dropped 7; count of bases not matched to a gene: 1. CDR3 bases: TGCAGTGCTAGAAGGGACAGTGGCTACACCTTC. Amino acid sequence: CSARRDSGYTF.

The chain uses TRBV2 and TRBJ1-5; D is unresolved. The CDR3 is 13 amino acids. The germline V gene has CDR1 SNHLY and CDR2 FYNNEI. Deletions cut 4 bases from V and 4 bases from J, with 8 bases between. CDR3 sequence reads: CASSVTENQPQHF. The CDR3 coding sequence is TGTGCCAGCAGTGTTACAGAGAATCAGCCCCAGCATTTT. Combining the CDR3 with reference TRBV2 and TRBJ1-5 gives the whole variable domain EPEVTQTPSHQVTQMGQEVILRCVPISNHLYFYWYRQILGQKVEFLVSFYNNEISEKSEIFDDQFSVERPDGSNFTLKIRSTKLEDSAMYFCASSVTENQPQHFGDGTRLSIL.

This clone was seen more than once but under ten times. The rearrangement joins TRBV28 to TRBJ2-7; D not resolved. CDR1 is MDHEN, CDR2 SYDVKM, per germline. There are 14 residues in the CDR3. Trimming left V 7 bases short and J 2 bases short, with 15 bases between. The CDR3 coding sequence is TGTGCCAGCACCCTAAATGTTGCGACCTACGAGCAGTACTTC. Translation: CASTLNVATYEQYF. Based on the CDR3 plus reference TRBV28 and TRBJ2-7, the full variable domain is DVKVTQSSRYLVKRTGEKVFLECVQDMDHENMFWYRQDPGLGLRLIYFSYDVKMKEKGDIPEGYSVSREKKERFSLILESASTNQTSMYLCASTLNVATYEQYFGPGTRLTVT.

This clone was counted a single time. The J gene is TRBJ1-6, the V gene TRBV2; TRBD1 might be the D (5 bases). V dropped 6 bases and J dropped 9 bases, with 18 bases sitting between them. Per the germline V gene, CDR1 is SNHLY and CDR2 is FYNNEI. This CDR3 region has 15 residues. The CDR3 reads CASRGPGPGGSPLHF. CDR3 nucleotides: TGTGCCAGCAGGGGCCCAGGCCCCGGGGGTTCACCCCTCCACTTT.

The CDR3 DNA follows: TGTGCCAGCAGCCCCGGACTAGCGGCCTACAATGAGCAGTTCTTC. Amino acid sequence: CASSPGLAAYNEQFF. The J gene is TRBJ2-1, the V gene TRBV11-1; 10 bases map to TRBD2. The CDR3 sequence is 15 residues long. Germline V gene data show CDR1 as SGHAT and CDR2 as FQDESV (reference sequence). Trimming cost V 5 bases and J 2 bases; bases outside gene matches: 3.

This clone was seen only a few times. This rearrangement joins TRBV5-5 to TRBJ2-3; 15 bases map to TRBD2. This CDR3 has 19 amino acids. The ends lost 4 bases at V and 4 bases at J; junction bases unmatched: 13. Germline CDR1 reads SGHKS; CDR2 reads YYEKEE (reference sequence). CDR3 residues: CASSIEGTSGGSAADTQYF. CDR3 DNA: TGTGCCAGCAGCATAGAGGGGACTAGCGGGGGGAGCGCGGCAGATACGCAGTATTTT. Full variable domain (outside the CDR3, taken from reference TRBV5-5 and TRBJ2-3): DAGVTQSPTHLIKTRGQQVTLRCSPISGHKSVSWYQQVLGQGPQFIFQYYEKEERGRGNFPDRFSARQFPNYSSELNVNALLLGDSALYLCASSIEGTSGGSAADTQYFGPGTRLTVL.

This sequence joins TRBV6-5 and TRBJ2-2; TRBD1 might be the D (5 bases). The CDR3 covers 14 residues. V shed 8 bases and J shed 3 bases, with 13 bases lying between them. Per the germline V gene, CDR1 is MNHEY and CDR2 is SVGAGI. CDR3 sequence (DNA): TGTGCCAGCGGGGCAGGGAAGGACACCGGGGAGCTGTTTTTT. It translates to CASGAGKDTGELFF.

The V gene is TRBV5-4, the J gene TRBJ2-1, with TRBD2 identical over 12 bases. After removal of 0 bases from V and 4 bases from J, the junction contained 2 bases not matched to a gene. CDR3 length equals 16 residues. CDR1 is SGHNT and CDR2 is YYREEE in the germline V gene (reference sequence). Here the CDR3 DNA reads TGTGCCAGCAGCTTGGGACTAGCGGGAGAGTACAATGAGCAGTTCTTC. Its protein product is CASSLGLAGEYNEQFF. Based on the CDR3 plus reference TRBV5-4 and TRBJ2-1, the full variable domain is ETGVTQSPTHLIKTRGQQVTLRCSSQSGHNTVSWYQQALGQGPQFIFQYYREEENGRGNFPPRFSGLQFPNYSSELNVNALELDDSALYLCASSLGLAGEYNEQFFGPGTRLTVL.